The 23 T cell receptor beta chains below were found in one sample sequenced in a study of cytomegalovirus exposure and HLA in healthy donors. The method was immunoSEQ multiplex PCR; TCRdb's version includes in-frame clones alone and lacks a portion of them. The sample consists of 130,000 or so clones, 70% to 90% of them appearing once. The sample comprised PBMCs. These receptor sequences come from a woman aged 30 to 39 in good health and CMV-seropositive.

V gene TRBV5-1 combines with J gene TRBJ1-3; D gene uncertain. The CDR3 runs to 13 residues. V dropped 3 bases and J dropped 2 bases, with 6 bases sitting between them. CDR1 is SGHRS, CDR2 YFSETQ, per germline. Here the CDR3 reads CASSSSPGNTIYF. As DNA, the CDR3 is TGCGCCAGCAGCTCAAGCCCTGGAAACACCATATATTTT.

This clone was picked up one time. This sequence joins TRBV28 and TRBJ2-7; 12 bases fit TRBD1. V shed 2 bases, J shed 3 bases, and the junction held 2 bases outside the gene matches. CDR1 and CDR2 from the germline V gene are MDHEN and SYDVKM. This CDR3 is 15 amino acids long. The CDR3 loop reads CASSLGTGGLYEQYF. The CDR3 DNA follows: TGTGCCAGCAGTTTAGGGACAGGGGGCCTCTACGAGCAGTACTTC.

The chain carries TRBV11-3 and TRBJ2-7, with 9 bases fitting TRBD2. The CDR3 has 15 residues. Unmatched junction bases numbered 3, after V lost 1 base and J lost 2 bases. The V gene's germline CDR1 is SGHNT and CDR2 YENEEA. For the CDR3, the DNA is TGTGCCAGCAGCTTAGGAGCTAGCGGGACCTACGAGCAGTACTTC. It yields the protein CASSLGASGTYEQYF.

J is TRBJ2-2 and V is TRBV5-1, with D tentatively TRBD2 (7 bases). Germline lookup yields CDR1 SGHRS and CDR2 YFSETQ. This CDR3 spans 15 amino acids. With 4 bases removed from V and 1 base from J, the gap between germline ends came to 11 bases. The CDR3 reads CASSLGGQNTGELFF. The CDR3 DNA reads TGCGCCAGCAGCCTCGGGGGGCAGAACACCGGGGAGCTGTTTTTT.

The CDR3 sequence is CASSLGQDQPQHF. CDR3 nucleotide sequence: TGTGCCAGCAGCTTGGGACAGGATCAGCCCCAGCATTTT. This rearrangement joins TRBV5-4 to TRBJ1-5; D is perhaps TRBD1 (6 bases). V lost 0 bases and J lost 5, with 6 bases in between. Germline loops: CDR1 SGHNT, CDR2 YYREEE (reference sequence). The CDR3 has 13 amino acids.

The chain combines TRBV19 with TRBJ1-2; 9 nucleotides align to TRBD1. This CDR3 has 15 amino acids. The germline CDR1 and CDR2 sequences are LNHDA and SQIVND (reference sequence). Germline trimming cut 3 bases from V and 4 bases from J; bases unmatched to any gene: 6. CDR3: CASSMNRGPIYGYTF. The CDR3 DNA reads TGTGCCAGTAGTATGAACAGGGGGCCTATCTATGGCTACACCTTC. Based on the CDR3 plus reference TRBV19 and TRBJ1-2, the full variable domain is DGGITQSPKYLFRKEGQNVTLSCEQNLNHDAMYWYRQDPGQGLRLIYYSQIVNDFQKGDIAEGYSVSREKKESFPLTVTSAQKNPTAFYLCASSMNRGPIYGYTFGSGTRLTVV.

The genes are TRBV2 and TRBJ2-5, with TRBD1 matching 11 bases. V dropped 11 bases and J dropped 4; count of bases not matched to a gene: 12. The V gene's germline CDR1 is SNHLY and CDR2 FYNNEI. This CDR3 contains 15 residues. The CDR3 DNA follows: TGTGCCGGAAAGGCCGGGACAGGGGGAAGAGAGACCCAGTACTTC. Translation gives CAGKAGTGGRETQYF.

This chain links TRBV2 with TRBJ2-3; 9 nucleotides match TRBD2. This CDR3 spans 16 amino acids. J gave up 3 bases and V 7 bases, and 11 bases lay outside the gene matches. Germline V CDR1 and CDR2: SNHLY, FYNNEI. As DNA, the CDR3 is TGTGCCAGCACCGGAGGGCTAGCGGGAATGACAGATACGCAGTATTTT. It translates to CASTGGLAGMTDTQYF.

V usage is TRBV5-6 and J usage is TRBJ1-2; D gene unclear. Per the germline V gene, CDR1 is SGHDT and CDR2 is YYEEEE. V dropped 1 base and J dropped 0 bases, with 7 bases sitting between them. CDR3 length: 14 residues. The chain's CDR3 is CASSLILSNYGYTF. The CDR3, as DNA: TGTGCCAGCAGCTTGATACTCTCTAACTATGGCTACACCTTC.

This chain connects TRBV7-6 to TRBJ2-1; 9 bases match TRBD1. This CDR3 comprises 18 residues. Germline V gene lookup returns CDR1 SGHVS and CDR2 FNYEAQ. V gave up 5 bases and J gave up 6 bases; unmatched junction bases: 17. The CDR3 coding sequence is TGTGCCAGCAGCAAGTATTTAATCGGACAGGGGTGGGGCAATGAGCAGTTCTTC. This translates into CASSKYLIGQGWGNEQFF.

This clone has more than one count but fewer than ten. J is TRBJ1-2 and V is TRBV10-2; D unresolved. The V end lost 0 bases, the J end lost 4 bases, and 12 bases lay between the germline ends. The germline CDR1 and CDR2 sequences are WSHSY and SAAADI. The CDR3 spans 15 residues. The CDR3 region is CASSESGVRGYGYTF. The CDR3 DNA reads TGCGCCAGCAGTGAGTCTGGTGTGAGAGGCTATGGCTACACCTTC.

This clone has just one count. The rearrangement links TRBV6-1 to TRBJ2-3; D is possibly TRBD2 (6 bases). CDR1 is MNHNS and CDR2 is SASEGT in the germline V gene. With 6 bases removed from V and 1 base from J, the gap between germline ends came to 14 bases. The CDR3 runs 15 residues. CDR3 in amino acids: CASSYRDSRTDTQYF. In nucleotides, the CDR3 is TGTGCCAGCAGCTACCGGGACTCCCGCACAGATACGCAGTATTTT.

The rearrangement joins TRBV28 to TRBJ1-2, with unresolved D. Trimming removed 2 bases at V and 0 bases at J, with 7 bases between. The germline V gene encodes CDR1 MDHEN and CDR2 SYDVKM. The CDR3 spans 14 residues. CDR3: CASSLGSPNYGYTF. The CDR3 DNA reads TGTGCCAGCAGTTTAGGCAGTCCTAACTATGGCTACACCTTC.

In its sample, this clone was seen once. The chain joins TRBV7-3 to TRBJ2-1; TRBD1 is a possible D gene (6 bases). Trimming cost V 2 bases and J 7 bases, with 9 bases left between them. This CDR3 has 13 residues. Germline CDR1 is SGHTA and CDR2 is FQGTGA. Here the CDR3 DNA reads TGTGCCAGCAGCTTAGGGCAGGGGAATGAGCAGTTCTTC. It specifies CASSLGQGNEQFF.

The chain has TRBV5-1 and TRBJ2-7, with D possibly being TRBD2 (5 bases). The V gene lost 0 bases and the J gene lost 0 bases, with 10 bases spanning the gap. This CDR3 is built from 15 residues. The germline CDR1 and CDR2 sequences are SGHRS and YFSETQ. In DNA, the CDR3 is TGCGCCAGCAGCTTGGCCTTCGGGAACTCCTACGAGCAGTACTTC. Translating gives CASSLAFGNSYEQYF.

CDR3 loop: CASSPSTDTQYF. The CDR3 DNA reads as TGTGCCAGCAGCCCAAGCACAGATACGCAGTATTTT. J is TRBJ2-3 and V is TRBV7-2; D gene unclear. Per the germline V gene, CDR1 is SGHTA and CDR2 is FQGNSA. The CDR3 contains 12 residues. V lost 5 bases and J lost 0, with 3 bases in between.

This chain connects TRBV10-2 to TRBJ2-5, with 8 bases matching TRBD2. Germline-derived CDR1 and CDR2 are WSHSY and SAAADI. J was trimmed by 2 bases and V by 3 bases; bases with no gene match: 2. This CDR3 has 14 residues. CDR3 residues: CASSDRLAQETQYF. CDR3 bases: TGCGCCAGCAGTGATCGACTAGCGCAAGAGACCCAGTACTTC.

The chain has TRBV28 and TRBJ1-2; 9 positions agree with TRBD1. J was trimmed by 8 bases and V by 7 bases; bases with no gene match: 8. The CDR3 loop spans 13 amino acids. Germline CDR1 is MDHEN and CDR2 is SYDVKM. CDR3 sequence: CASTQNRGRGYTF. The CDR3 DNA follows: TGTGCCAGCACCCAGAACAGGGGGCGCGGCTACACCTTC.

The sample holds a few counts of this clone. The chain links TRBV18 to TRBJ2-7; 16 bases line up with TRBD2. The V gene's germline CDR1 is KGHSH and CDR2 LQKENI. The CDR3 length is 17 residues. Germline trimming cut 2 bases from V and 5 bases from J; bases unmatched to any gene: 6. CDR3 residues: CASSPGTSGRAVNEQYF. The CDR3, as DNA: TGTGCCAGCTCACCAGGGACTAGCGGGAGGGCCGTCAACGAGCAGTACTTC.

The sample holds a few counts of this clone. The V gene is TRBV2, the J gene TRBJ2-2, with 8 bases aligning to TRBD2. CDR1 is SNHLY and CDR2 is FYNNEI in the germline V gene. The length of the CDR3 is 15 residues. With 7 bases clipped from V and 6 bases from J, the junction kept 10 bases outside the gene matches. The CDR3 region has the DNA TGTGCCAGCATCTTCCGGGAGGGCATCGCCGGGGAGCTGTTTTTT. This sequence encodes CASIFREGIAGELFF.

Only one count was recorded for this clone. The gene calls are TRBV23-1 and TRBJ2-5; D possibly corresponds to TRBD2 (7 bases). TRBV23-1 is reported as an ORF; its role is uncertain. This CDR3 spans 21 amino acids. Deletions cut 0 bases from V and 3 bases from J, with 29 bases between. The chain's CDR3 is CASSQSMGGAAETRPKETQYF. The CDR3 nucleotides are TGCGCCAGCAGTCAATCGATGGGGGGGGCCGCAGAAACTCGACCCAAAGAGACCCAGTACTTC.

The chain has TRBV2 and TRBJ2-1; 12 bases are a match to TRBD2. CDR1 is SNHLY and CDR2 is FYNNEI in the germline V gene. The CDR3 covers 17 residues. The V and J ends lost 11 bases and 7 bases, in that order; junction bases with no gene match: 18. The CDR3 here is CASQRTASGGAGNEQFF. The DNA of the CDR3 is TGTGCCTCCCAACGGACGGCTAGCGGGGGGGCGGGTAATGAGCAGTTCTTC.

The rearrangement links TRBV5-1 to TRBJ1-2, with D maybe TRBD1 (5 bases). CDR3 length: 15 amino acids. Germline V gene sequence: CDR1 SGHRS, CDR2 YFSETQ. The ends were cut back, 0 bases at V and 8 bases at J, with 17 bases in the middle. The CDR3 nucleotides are TGCGCCAGCAGCTTGGTTGGGACGGGGGATGCGGGCTACACCTTC. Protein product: CASSLVGTGDAGYTF.